The T cell receptor (beta chain) described here comes from a study of CD8 T cells in Susac syndrome. With random hexamers, reverse transcription was performed on roughly 0.5 to 1 ug of RNA. TCRdb analysed the immunoSEQ multiplex PCR reads with MiXCR anew, one entry per CDR3 protein. The sample has about 210,000 distinct CDR3 sequences; 94% are singletons. CDR1 LNHDA and CDR2 SQIVND come from the germline V gene (reference sequence). Trimming left V 7 bases short and J 2 bases short, with 18 bases between. This CDR3 contains 15 residues. The origin of this receptor is a human donor with Susac syndrome. Sample: CD4+ T cells from PBMCs. This chain uses TRBV19 with TRBJ2-7, with D perhaps matching TRBD2 (7 bases). The CDR3 DNA sequence: TGTGCCAGTACCGTCGGGGGGCCAGGGGCCTACGAGCAGTACTTC. This encodes CASTVGGPGAYEQYF.